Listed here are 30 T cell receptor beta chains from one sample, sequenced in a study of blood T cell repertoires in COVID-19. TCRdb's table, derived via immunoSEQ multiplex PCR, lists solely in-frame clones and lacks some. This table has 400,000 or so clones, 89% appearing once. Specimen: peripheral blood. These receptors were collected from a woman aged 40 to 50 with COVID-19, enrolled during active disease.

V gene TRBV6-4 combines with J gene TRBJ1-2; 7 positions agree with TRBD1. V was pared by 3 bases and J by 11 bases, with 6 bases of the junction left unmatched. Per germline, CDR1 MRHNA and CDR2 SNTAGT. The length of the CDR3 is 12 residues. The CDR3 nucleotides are TGTGCCAGCAGTGAAGGGGGGACAGCTTACACCTTC. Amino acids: CASSEGGTAYTF.

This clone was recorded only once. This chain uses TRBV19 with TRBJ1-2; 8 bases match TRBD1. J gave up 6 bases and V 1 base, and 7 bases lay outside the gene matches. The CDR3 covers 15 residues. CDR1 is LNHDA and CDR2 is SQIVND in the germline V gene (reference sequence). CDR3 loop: CASSIGGTGLDGYTF. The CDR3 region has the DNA TGTGCCAGTAGTATAGGAGGGACAGGTCTCGATGGCTACACCTTC.

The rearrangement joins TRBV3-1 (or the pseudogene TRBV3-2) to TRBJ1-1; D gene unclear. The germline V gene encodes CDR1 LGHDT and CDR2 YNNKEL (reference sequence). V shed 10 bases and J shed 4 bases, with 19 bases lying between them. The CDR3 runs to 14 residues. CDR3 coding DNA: TGTGCCATCAGTCGGGGTCCCCGGGCCACTGAAGCTTTCTTT. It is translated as CAISRGPRATEAFF.

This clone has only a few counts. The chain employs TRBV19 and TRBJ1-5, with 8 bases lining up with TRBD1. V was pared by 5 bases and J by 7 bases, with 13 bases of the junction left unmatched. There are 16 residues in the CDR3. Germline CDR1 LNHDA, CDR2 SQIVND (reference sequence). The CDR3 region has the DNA TGTGCCAGTAGTCCCCGGACAGGGTCAAGGGGCCAGCCCCAGCATTTT. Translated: CASSPRTGSRGQPQHF.

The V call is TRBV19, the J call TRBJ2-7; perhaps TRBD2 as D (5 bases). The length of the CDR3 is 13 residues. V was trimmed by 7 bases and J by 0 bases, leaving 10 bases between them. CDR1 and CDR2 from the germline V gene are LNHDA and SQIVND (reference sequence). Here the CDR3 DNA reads TGTGCCAGTACAACGGGGAGCTCCTACGAGCAGTACTTC. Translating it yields CASTTGSSYEQYF.

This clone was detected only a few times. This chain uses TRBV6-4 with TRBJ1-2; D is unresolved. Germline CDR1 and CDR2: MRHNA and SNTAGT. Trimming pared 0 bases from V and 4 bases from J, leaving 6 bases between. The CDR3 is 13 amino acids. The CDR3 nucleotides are TGTGCCAGCAGTGACTCGAGATTCTATGGCTACACCTTC. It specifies CASSDSRFYGYTF.

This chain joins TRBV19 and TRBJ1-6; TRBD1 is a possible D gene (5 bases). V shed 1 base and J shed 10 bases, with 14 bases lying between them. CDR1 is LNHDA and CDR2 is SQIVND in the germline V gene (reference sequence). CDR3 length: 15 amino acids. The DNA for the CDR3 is TGTGCCAGTAGTATAGGCGCAGGGCTAGGCTCACCCCTCCACTTT. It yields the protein CASSIGAGLGSPLHF. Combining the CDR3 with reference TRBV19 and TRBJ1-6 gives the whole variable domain DGGITQSPKYLFRKEGQNVTLSCEQNLNHDAMYWYRQDPGQGLRLIYYSQIVNDFQKGDIAEGYSVSREKKESFPLTVTSAQKNPTAFYLCASSIGAGLGSPLHFGNGTRLTVT.

The CDR3 DNA reads TGCGCCAGCAGCTTGGATGGCAGGGGTTATTACAATGAGCAGTTCTTC. Amino acids: CASSLDGRGYYNEQFF. This chain connects TRBV5-1 to TRBJ2-1; maybe TRBD1 (6 bases). V lost 0 bases and J lost 4, with 14 bases in between. The CDR3 covers 16 residues. Germline CDR1 and CDR2: SGHRS and YFSETQ.

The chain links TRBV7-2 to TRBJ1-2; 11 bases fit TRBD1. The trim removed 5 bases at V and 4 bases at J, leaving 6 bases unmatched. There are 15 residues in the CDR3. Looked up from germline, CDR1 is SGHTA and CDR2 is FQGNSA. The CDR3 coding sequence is TGTGCCAGCAGCCAAGGACAGGGGGCTACCTATGGCTACACCTTC. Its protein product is CASSQGQGATYGYTF.

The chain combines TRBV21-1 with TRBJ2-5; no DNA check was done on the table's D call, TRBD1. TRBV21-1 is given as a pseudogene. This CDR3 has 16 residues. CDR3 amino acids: CASSSSGTGGAETQYF. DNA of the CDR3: TGTGCCAGCAGCTCCTCCGGGACAGGGGGCGCAGAGACCCAGTACTTC.

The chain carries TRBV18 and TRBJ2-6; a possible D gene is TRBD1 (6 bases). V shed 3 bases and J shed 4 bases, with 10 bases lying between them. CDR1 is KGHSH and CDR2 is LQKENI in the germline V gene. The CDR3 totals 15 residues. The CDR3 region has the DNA TGTGCCAGCTCACCTACAGGGACCGGGGCCAACGTCCTGACTTTC. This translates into CASSPTGTGANVLTF.

CDR3 coding DNA: TGTGCCAGCAGCCTCCGGGACAGGGGCCACTTTGGCTATGGCTACACCTTC. Its protein is CASSLRDRGHFGYGYTF. The chain joins TRBV5-6 to TRBJ1-2; 10 nucleotides agree with TRBD1. Unmatched junction bases numbered 13, after V lost 4 bases and J lost 4 bases. Germline CDR1 and CDR2: SGHDT and YYEEEE. The CDR3 is 17 residues long.

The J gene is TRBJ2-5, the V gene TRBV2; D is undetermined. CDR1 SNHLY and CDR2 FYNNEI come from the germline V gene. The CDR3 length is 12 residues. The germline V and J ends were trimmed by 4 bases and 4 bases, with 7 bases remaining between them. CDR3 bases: TGTGCCAGCAGTGGAGAACTAGAGACCCAGTACTTC. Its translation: CASSGELETQYF.

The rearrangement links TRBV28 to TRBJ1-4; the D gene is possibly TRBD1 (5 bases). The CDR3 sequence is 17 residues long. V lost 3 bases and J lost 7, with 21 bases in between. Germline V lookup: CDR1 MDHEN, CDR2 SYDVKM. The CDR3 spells CASSFITRPSRGEKLFF. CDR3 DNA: TGTGCCAGCAGTTTCATTACGCGACCCAGTAGGGGTGAAAAACTGTTTTTT. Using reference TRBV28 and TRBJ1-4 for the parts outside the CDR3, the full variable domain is DVKVTQSSRYLVKRTGEKVFLECVQDMDHENMFWYRQDPGLGLRLIYFSYDVKMKEKGDIPEGYSVSREKKERFSLILESASTNQTSMYLCASSFITRPSRGEKLFFGSGTQLSVL.

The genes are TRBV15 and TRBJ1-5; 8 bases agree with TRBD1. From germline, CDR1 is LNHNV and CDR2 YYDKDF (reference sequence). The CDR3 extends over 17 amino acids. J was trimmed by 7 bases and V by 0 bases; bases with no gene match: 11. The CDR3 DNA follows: TGTGCCACCAGCAGAGATCACGGACAGGGAAACAGGCAGCCCCAGCATTTT. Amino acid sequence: CATSRDHGQGNRQPQHF.

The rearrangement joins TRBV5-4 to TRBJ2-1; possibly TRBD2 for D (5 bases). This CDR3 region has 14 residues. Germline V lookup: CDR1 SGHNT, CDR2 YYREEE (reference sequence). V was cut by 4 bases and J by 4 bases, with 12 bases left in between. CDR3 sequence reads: CASSPPDFYNEQFF. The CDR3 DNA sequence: TGTGCCAGCAGCCCCCCGGACTTTTACAATGAGCAGTTCTTC.

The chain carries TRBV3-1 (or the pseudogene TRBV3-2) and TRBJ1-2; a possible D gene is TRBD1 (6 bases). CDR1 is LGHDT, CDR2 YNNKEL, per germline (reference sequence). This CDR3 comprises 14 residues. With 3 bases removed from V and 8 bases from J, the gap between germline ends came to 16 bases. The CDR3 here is CASSQDHQGYGYTF. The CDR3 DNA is TGTGCCAGCAGCCAGGATCACCAGGGGTACGGCTACACCTTC.

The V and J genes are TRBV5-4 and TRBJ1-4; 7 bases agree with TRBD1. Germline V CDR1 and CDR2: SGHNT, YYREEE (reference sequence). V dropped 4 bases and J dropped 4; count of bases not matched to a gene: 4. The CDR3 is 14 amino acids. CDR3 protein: CASSKTGINEKLFF. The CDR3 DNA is TGTGCCAGCAGCAAGACAGGGATTAATGAAAAACTGTTTTTT. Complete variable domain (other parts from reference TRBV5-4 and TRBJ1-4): ETGVTQSPTHLIKTRGQQVTLRCSSQSGHNTVSWYQQALGQGPQFIFQYYREEENGRGNFPPRFSGLQFPNYSSELNVNALELDDSALYLCASSKTGINEKLFFGSGTQLSVL.

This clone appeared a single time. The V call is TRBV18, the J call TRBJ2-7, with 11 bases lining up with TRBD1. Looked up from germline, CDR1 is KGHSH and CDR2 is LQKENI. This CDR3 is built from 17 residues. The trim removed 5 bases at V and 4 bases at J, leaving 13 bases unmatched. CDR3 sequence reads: CASSSRFRDRGSYEQYF. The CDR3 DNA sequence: TGTGCCAGCTCATCGAGATTCCGGGACAGGGGGTCGTACGAGCAGTACTTC.

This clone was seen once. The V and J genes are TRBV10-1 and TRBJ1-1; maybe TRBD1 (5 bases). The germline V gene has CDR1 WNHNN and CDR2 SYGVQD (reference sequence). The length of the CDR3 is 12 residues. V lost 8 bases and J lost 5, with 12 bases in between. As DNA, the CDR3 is TGCGCCAGCCCCTCCAAGGGGACTGAAGCTTTCTTT. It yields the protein CASPSKGTEAFF.

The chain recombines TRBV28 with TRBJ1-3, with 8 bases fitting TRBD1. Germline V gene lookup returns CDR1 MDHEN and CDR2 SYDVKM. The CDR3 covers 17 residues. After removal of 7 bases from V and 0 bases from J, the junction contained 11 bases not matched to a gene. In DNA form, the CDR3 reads TGTGCCAGCACCGACGTTAACAGGGGGAGCTCTGGAAACACCATATATTTT. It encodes CASTDVNRGSSGNTIYF.

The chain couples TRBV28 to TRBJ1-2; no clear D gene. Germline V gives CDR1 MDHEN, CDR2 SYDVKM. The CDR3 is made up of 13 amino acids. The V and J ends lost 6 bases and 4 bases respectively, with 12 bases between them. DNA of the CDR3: TGTGCCAGCAGACTAGCGCGCGCCTATGGCTACACCTTC. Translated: CASRLARAYGYTF.

DNA for the CDR3: TGTGCCAGCAGTTCACCCCAGGGGATCTATGGCTACACCTTC. This codes for CASSSPQGIYGYTF. The J gene is TRBJ1-2, the V gene TRBV28, with TRBD1 as a possible D gene (6 bases). The germline V gene encodes CDR1 MDHEN and CDR2 SYDVKM. CDR3 length: 14 residues. V shed 4 bases and J shed 4 bases, with 13 bases lying between them.

DNA of the CDR3: TGTGCCAGCAGCTTAGATTTGGGGGCGAACACTGAAGCTTTCTTT. Its translation is CASSLDLGANTEAFF. V gene TRBV7-6 combines with J gene TRBJ1-1; TRBD1 might be the D (6 bases). V lost 1 base to trimming and J lost 1 base, with 10 bases between them. The CDR3 extends over 15 amino acids. CDR1 is SGHVS and CDR2 is FNYEAQ in the germline V gene.

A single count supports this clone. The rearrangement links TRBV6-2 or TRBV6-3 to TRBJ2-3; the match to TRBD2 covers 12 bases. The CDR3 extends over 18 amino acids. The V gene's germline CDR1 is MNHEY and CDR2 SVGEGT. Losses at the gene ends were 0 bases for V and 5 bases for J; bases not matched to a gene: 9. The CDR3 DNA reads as TGTGCCAGCAGTTACTCCACTAGCGGGGGGCCCACTAGAGATACGCAGTATTTT. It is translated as CASSYSTSGGPTRDTQYF.

Written as DNA, the CDR3 is TGTGCCAGCAGCGTAATGACTAGCGGGTACTTGACCGGGGAGCTGTTTTTT. Translating it yields CASSVMTSGYLTGELFF. The chain carries TRBV9 and TRBJ2-2; 10 bases fit TRBD2. The CDR3 has 17 amino acids. The J segment lost 5 bases and the V segment lost 1 base, leaving 8 bases of the junction unmatched. The germline V gene encodes CDR1 SGDLS and CDR2 YYNGEE.

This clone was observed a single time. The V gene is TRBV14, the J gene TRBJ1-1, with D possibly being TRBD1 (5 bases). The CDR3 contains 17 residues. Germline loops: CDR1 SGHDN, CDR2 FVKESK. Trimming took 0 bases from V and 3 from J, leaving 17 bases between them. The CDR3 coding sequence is TGTGCCAGCAGCCAAGATTTAGGGCGGGGGTCGTACACTGAAGCTTTCTTT. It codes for CASSQDLGRGSYTEAFF.

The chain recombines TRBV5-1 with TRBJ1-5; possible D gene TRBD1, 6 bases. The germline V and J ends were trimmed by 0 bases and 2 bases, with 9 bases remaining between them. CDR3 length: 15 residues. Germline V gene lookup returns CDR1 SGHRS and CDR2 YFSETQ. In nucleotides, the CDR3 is TGCGCCAGCAGCTTGGAACAGGGTGGCAATCAGCCCCAGCATTTT. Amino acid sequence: CASSLEQGGNQPQHF.

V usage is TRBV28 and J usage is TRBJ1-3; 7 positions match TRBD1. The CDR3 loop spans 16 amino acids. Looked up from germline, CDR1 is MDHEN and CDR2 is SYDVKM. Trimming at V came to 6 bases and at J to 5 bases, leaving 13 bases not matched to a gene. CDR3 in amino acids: CASRTPGQGDRNTIYF. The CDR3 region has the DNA TGTGCCAGCAGGACCCCGGGGCAGGGGGATAGAAACACCATATATTTT.

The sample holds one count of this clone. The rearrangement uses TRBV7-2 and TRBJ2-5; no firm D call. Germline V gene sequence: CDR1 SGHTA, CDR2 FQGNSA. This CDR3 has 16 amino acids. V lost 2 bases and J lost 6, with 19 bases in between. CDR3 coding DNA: TGTGCCAGCAGCTTAAGAGCAGGCCAAGACGTAAAGACCCAGTACTTC. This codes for CASSLRAGQDVKTQYF.